This T cell receptor beta chain was sequenced for a study of blood T cell repertoires in COVID-19. The CDR3 spans 12 residues. Germline V gene data show CDR1 as SQVTM and CDR2 as ANQGSEA. The method was immunoSEQ multiplex PCR; TCRdb's version includes in-frame clones alone and lacks a portion of them. Altogether roughly 220,000 clones are present, 70% to 90% being singletons, with the ten largest covering around 15%. V is TRBV29-1 and J is TRBJ1-2; D is perhaps TRBD1 (6 bases). This sequence originates from a woman between 50 and 59 years old with acute COVID-19. What was sequenced was PBMCs or T cells enriched from blood (not recorded which). In DNA form, the CDR3 reads TGCAACCCCTCGACAGGCTCCTATGGCTACACCTTC. This sequence encodes CNPSTGSYGYTF. Complete variable domain (other parts from reference TRBV29-1 and TRBJ1-2): SAVISQKPSRDICQRGTSLTIQCQVDSQVTMMFWYRQQPGQSLTLIATANQGSEATYESGFVIDKFPISRPNLTFSTLTVSNMSPEDSSIYLCNPSTGSYGYTFGSGTRLTVV.